This passage covers 3 T cell receptor beta chains from one sample sequenced in a study of blood T cell repertoires in COVID-19. TCRdb's copy holds only in-frame clones and misses some; the assay was immunoSEQ multiplex PCR. The data hold roughly 130,000 clones, with more than 90% observed a single time. The sequenced material came from peripheral blood. The receptors come from a man between 50 and 59 years old with active COVID-19.

The rearrangement links TRBV20-1 to TRBJ1-2; no firm D call. Germline CDR1 reads DFQATT; CDR2 reads SNEGSKA (reference sequence). Trimming removed 3 bases at V and 8 bases at J, with 19 bases between. This CDR3 comprises 14 residues. CDR3: CSASIQALPSGYTF. CDR3 nucleotide sequence: TGCAGTGCTAGTATCCAGGCTCTTCCCTCCGGCTACACCTTC.

The chain carries TRBV9 and TRBJ2-1; 8 bases are a match to TRBD2. V lost 0 bases to trimming and J lost 4 bases; unmatched junction nucleotides: 3. CDR3 length: 15 amino acids. CDR1 and CDR2 from the germline V gene are SGDLS and YYNGEE. CDR3: CASSVASGGYNEQFF. CDR3 sequence (DNA): TGTGCCAGCAGCGTAGCGAGCGGGGGATACAATGAGCAGTTCTTC.

The CDR3 DNA reads as TGTGCCAGCAGCCCAAGGGACAGCTCCTCTGGGGCCAACGTCCTGACTTTC. Translated: CASSPRDSSSGANVLTF. This rearrangement joins TRBV7-2 to TRBJ2-6; 7 positions agree with TRBD1. Germline V lookup: CDR1 SGHTA, CDR2 FQGNSA. V lost 5 bases to trimming and J lost 0 bases; unmatched junction nucleotides: 7. The CDR3 contains 17 residues. Using reference TRBV7-2 and TRBJ2-6 for the parts outside the CDR3, the full variable domain is GAGVSQSPSNKVTEKGKDVELRCDPISGHTALYWYRQSLGQGLEFLIYFQGNSAPDKSGLPSDRFSAERTGGSVSTLTIQRTQQEDSAVYLCASSPRDSSSGANVLTFGAGSRLTVL.